Described below is a single T cell receptor beta chain sequence and its context. What it binds is not known. This record belongs to a study of T-cell reconstitution after alpha-beta-depleted transplantation in children. Study outcomes and limitations: Several patients had high TCRbeta diversity at day 60; it came from surviving recipient T cells and thymic progenitors. T-cell numbers and diversity, one year after transplant, stemmed largely from T cells that were newly produced. Several hundred expanded graft clones reportedly were the source of alpha-beta T cells about two months after transplant.

Using unique molecular identifiers, the investigators prepared the TCRbeta library. MiXCR, run by TCRdb on the PCR reads, gives a single entry per CDR3 protein. The profile shows 600,000 to 700,000 distinct CDR3 sequences, roughly 14% of them singletons. The CDR3 length is 17 residues. The V segment lost 2 bases and the J segment 4 bases; nucleotides outside the gene matches: 6. CDR1 and CDR2 from the germline V gene are SGHRS and YFSETQ. The sequencing used PBMCs, collected before TCRalphabeta/CD19-depleted stem cell transplant. V gene TRBV5-1 combines with J gene TRBJ2-2; 12 positions match TRBD2. The sequence was obtained from a girl aged 2 to 10 with congenital amegakaryocytic thrombocytopenia, due to receive a stem cell transplant. This CDR3 is CASSLLAGGSGTGELFF. CDR3 DNA: TGCGCCAGCAGCTTACTAGCGGGAGGATCCGGCACCGGGGAGCTGTTTTTT.